The rows below give T cell receptor beta chains drawn from one sample of a study of T-cell reconstitution after alpha-beta-depleted transplantation in children. One entry per CDR3 protein, called by TCRdb with MiXCR from the PCR reads. There are about 400,000 distinct CDR3 sequences in the sample; about a fifth occur only once, and around 3.9% lies in the top ten. This material consisted of PBMCs from the stem cell graft donor, taken from the stem cell graft. Receptor source: a human donor who donated a stem cell graft to a child with acute myeloid leukemia. CDR3s include the opening cysteine and the closing phenylalanine or tryptophan. The D gene is left open where the match is weak. Size is omitted from some rows. Given values are once, few, many or a class for expanded clones.

TRBV7-6,-,-,TRBJ1-5,TGTGCCAGCAGTTACCTCGGGCAGCCCCAGCATTTT,CASSYLGQPQHF
TRBV28,-,few,TRBJ2-7,TGTGCCAGCAAGACAGGCCACCGATCCTACGAGCAGTACTTC,CASKTGHRSYEQYF
TRBV30,TRBD1,few,TRBJ2-2,TGTGCCTGGAGTTGGGGGACAGACACCGGGGAGCTGTTTTTT,CAWSWGTDTGELFF
TRBV20-1,-,many,TRBJ2-2,TGCAGTGCTAGGGGGCCCTACACCGGGGAGCTGTTTTTT,CSARGPYTGELFF
TRBV7-9,TRBD2,-,TRBJ2-1,TGTGCCAGCAGTTCCGGGACTAGCGGGGCCTACAATGAGCAGTTCTTC,CASSSGTSGAYNEQFF
TRBV6-5,TRBD2,few,TRBJ2-1,TGTGCCAGCAGCTATGGGAGTAGCGGGAGTGGTGAGCAGTTCTTC,CASSYGSSGSGEQFF
TRBV15,-,-,TRBJ1-1,TGTGCCACCAGCAGAGATCCCGGGGCGACTGAAGCTTTCTTT,CATSRDPGATEAFF
TRBV6-1,TRBD2,few,TRBJ2-1,TGTGCCAGCAAGCGGGAGGGCAGCTCCTACAATGAGCAGTTCTTC,CASKREGSSYNEQFF
TRBV27,TRBD2,once,TRBJ2-1,TGTGCCAGCAGTTTACTAGCGGGAGGGTTGGGCAATGAGCAGTTCTTC,CASSLLAGGLGNEQFF
TRBV29-1,-,many,TRBJ2-2,TGCAGCGTTACCCAGGGTACCGGGGAGCTGTTTTTT,CSVTQGTGELFF
TRBV12-3/TRBV12-4,-,few,TRBJ2-5,TGTGCCAGTCAACGGCAGGGTTGGGAGACCCAGTACTTC,CASQRQGWETQYF
TRBV6-1,-,-,TRBJ1-3,TGTGCCAGCACCAGAGGACTGACCTCTGGAAACACCATATATTTT,CASTRGLTSGNTIYF
TRBV6-4,TRBD2,few,TRBJ2-1,TGTGCCAGCAGCTACGGACTAGTCAAGCAGAATGAGCAGTTCTTC,CASSYGLVKQNEQFF
TRBV4-1,TRBD1,-,TRBJ2-7,TGCGCCAGCAGCCAAGAAACGACAGGGGGCTACGAGCAGTACTTC,CASSQETTGGYEQYF
TRBV20-1,-,-,TRBJ2-3,TGCAGTGCTAACGACATCACAGATACGCAGTATTTT,CSANDITDTQYF
TRBV6-1,TRBD2,-,TRBJ2-7,TGTGCCAGCAGTGAAGAGGCTAGCGGCTCCTACGAGCAGTACTTC,CASSEEASGSYEQYF
TRBV12-3/TRBV12-4,-,-,TRBJ1-2,TGTGCCAGCAGTTTACACAGATTGTATGGCTACACCTTC,CASSLHRLYGYTF
TRBV12-3/TRBV12-4,TRBD1,few,TRBJ1-5,TGTGCCAGCAGTCCCGATGGACAGGGAAGTCAGCCCCAGCATTTT,CASSPDGQGSQPQHF
TRBV10-2,TRBD2,-,TRBJ2-1,TGCGCCACGTCCCGTAAGGCGGGAGGCACCTACAATGAGCAGTTCTTC,CATSRKAGGTYNEQFF
TRBV20-1,TRBD2,-,TRBJ2-1,TGCAGTGCTAGAAGGGGAGCGGGGGCGGGGTACAATGAGCAGTTCTTC,CSARRGAGAGYNEQFF
TRBV20-1,-,-,TRBJ2-7,TGCAGTGCTAGAGTCGGTAGCGAGCAGTACTTC,CSARVGSEQYF
TRBV5-1,-,-,TRBJ2-1,TGCGCCAGCAGCGGGGAAGGATCACGCTCGGTCAATGAGCAGTTCTTC,CASSGEGSRSVNEQFF
TRBV4-1,TRBD2,many,TRBJ2-7,TGCGCCAGCAGCCACCCCGGGACTAGTACTTTTGAGCAGTACTTC,CASSHPGTSTFEQYF
TRBV28,-,-,TRBJ1-5,TGTGCCAGCAGTTTCAGGGTCAGGAATCAGCCCCAGCATTTT,CASSFRVRNQPQHF
TRBV6-1,TRBD1,many,TRBJ2-7,TGTGCCAGCAGCGACAGGGGAACCTACGAGCAGTACTTC,CASSDRGTYEQYF
TRBV9,TRBD2,-,TRBJ2-7,TGTGCCAGCAGCGTGGGGACTAGCGAAGCCTACGAGCAGTACTTC,CASSVGTSEAYEQYF
TRBV12-3/TRBV12-4,-,few,TRBJ2-1,TGTGCCAGCAGTTTACAGGTTACTTCTTATCACAATGAGCAGTTCTTC,CASSLQVTSYHNEQFF
TRBV7-2,TRBD2,-,TRBJ2-6,TGTGCCAGCAGCGGGAGGGCTGGGGCCAACGTCCTGACTTTC,CASSGRAGANVLTF
TRBV2,-,-,TRBJ2-1,TGTGCCAGCGCTGGTTACAGGTACAATGAGCAGTTCTTC,CASAGYRYNEQFF
TRBV20-1,-,many,TRBJ1-3,TGCAGTGCGGGTGCCGGGACATCAGGAAACACCATATATTTT,CSAGAGTSGNTIYF
TRBV20-1,-,many,TRBJ2-7,TGCAGTGCTAGCCTTCGGGAGAGGTACGAGCAGTACTTC,CSASLRERYEQYF
TRBV12-3/TRBV12-4,-,-,TRBJ2-4,TGTGCCAGCAGTTTAGGCATTCAGTACTTC,CASSLGIQYF
TRBV6-5,-,few,TRBJ2-7,TGTGCCAGCAGTTACTCGATTGGGCTCTCCTACGAGCAGTACTTC,CASSYSIGLSYEQYF
TRBV20-1,-,few,TRBJ2-7,TGCAGTGCCATCGACAGCGCTATCTCCTACGAGCAGTACTTC,CSAIDSAISYEQYF
TRBV20-1,TRBD2,few,TRBJ2-1,TGCAGTGCCTTTAGCGGGAGGGCCCCCAATGAGCAGTTCTTC,CSAFSGRAPNEQFF
TRBV28,TRBD2,-,TRBJ2-1,TGTGCCAGCAGCCTGGGACTAGTTTGGAGCCCAAATGAGCAGTTCTTC,CASSLGLVWSPNEQFF
TRBV4-1,-,-,TRBJ2-7,TGCGCCAGCAGCCCACGGGGCGGGCCCTCCTACGAGCAGTACTTC,CASSPRGGPSYEQYF
TRBV6-1,-,-,TRBJ2-7,TGTGCCAGCAAAGTGGGACGAAACTACGAGCAGTACTTC,CASKVGRNYEQYF
TRBV15,-,few,TRBJ2-5,TGTGCCACCAGCAAAGACCAGAAAGGGACCCAGTACTTC,CATSKDQKGTQYF